Shown below are 29 T cell receptor beta chains from a single sample sequenced in a study of PD-1 blockade in classical Hodgkin lymphoma. Time point of the sample: cycle 4 day 1 (C4D1), after less than seven weeks of nivolumab. No patient escaped relapse after autologous stem cell transplantation, and brentuximab vedotin exposure varied. Libraries were prepared by immunoSEQ multiplex PCR; TCRdb keeps only in-frame clonotypes and omits some of them. Of more than 90,000 clones in the sample, 78% were seen once. The sequences come from peripheral blood mononuclear cells (PBMCs), collected before the fourth cycle of nivolumab. The receptor set was obtained from a human donor with classical Hodgkin lymphoma.

This chain uses TRBV11-2 with TRBJ2-7; D gene unclear. CDR3 length: 12 amino acids. Germline V lookup: CDR1 SGHAT, CDR2 FQNNGV. The ends were cut back, 1 base at V and 4 bases at J, with 5 bases in the middle. CDR3 sequence: CASSLAGYEQYF. CDR3 in DNA: TGTGCCAGCAGCTTAGCAGGATACGAGCAGTACTTC. Complete variable domain (other parts from reference TRBV11-2 and TRBJ2-7): EAGVAQSPRYKIIEKRQSVAFWCNPISGHATLYWYQQILGQGPKLLIQFQNNGVVDDSQLPKDRFSAERLKGVDSTLKIQPAKLEDSAVYLCASSLAGYEQYFGPGTRLTVT.

This clone has only one observation. The chain carries TRBV6-5 and TRBJ1-6; 7 nucleotides line up with TRBD1. The CDR3 is made up of 15 amino acids. Germline assignment: CDR1 MNHEY and CDR2 SVGAGI. J gave up 7 bases and V 5 bases, and 8 bases lay outside the gene matches. The CDR3 DNA is TGTGCCAGCAGTCCAGACAGGGCATCCAATTCACCCCTCCACTTT. This codes for CASSPDRASNSPLHF.

V gene TRBV7-2 combines with J gene TRBJ1-2; D gene uncertain. The CDR3 sequence is 12 residues long. V was pared by 1 base and J by 4 bases, with 4 bases between. In germline, CDR1 is SGHTA, CDR2 FQGNSA. In DNA, the CDR3 is TGTGCCAGCAGCTTAGAAGCCTATGGCTACACCTTC. This translates into CASSLEAYGYTF. The full variable domain, with the rest looked up from reference TRBV7-2 and TRBJ1-2, is GAGVSQSPSNKVTEKGKDVELRCDPISGHTALYWYRQSLGQGLEFLIYFQGNSAPDKSGLPSDRFSAERTGGSVSTLTIQRTQQEDSAVYLCASSLEAYGYTFGSGTRLTVV.

The sample holds a few counts of this clone. The chain combines TRBV12-5 with TRBJ2-7; 9 nucleotides match TRBD1. The ends lost 1 base at V and 3 bases at J; junction bases unmatched: 1. There are 14 residues in the CDR3. Germline V lookup: CDR1 LGHNT, CDR2 FRNRAP. The CDR3 DNA sequence: TGTGCTAGTGGTTTGGGGACAGGGGACTACGAGCAGTACTTC. Its translation is CASGLGTGDYEQYF.

This sequence joins TRBV5-4 and TRBJ2-4; 7 nucleotides agree with TRBD1. This CDR3 spans 14 amino acids. The germline V gene has CDR1 SGHNT and CDR2 YYREEE (reference sequence). The J segment lost 0 bases and the V segment lost 4 bases, leaving 1 base of the junction unmatched. The CDR3 region has the DNA TGTGCCAGCAGCCGGACAGGAGCCAAAAACATTCAGTACTTC. Translating gives CASSRTGAKNIQYF.

The chain is built from TRBV5-8 and TRBJ2-6, with D uncertain. V was pared by 4 bases and J by 4 bases, with 9 bases between. CDR1 and CDR2 (germline): SGHTS, YDEGEE. The CDR3 is made up of 14 amino acids. Written as DNA, the CDR3 is TGTGCCAGCAGCCCGGTTGGCGGGGCCAACGTCCTGACTTTC. This sequence encodes CASSPVGGANVLTF.

The rearrangement joins TRBV18 to TRBJ2-3; TRBD1 might be the D (6 bases). The CDR3 has 15 amino acids. V was clipped by 0 bases and J by 0 bases, with 7 bases between them. Germline CDR1 reads KGHSH; CDR2 reads LQKENI. The chain's CDR3 is CASSPPTGSTDTQYF. The CDR3 DNA follows: TGTGCCAGCTCACCACCTACAGGGAGCACAGATACGCAGTATTTT.

The chain has TRBV18 and TRBJ2-1, with 12 bases matching TRBD1. V lost 3 bases and J lost 9; bases outside the gene matches: 12. The CDR3 is 17 residues long. Germline loops: CDR1 KGHSH, CDR2 LQKENI. The CDR3, as DNA: TGTGCCAGCTCACCCTATGGGACAGGGGGCCTTCGGGGTGAGCAGTTCTTC. Translation gives CASSPYGTGGLRGEQFF.

The chain recombines TRBV7-2 with TRBJ1-2, with D perhaps TRBD1 (5 bases). V was shortened by 5 bases and J by 3 bases, with 16 bases between the two germline ends. This CDR3 has 15 amino acids. Germline CDR1 is SGHTA and CDR2 is FQGNSA. The CDR3 loop reads CASSPLPQGDYGYTF. In DNA, the CDR3 is TGTGCCAGCAGCCCCCTCCCTCAGGGAGACTATGGCTACACCTTC.

This clone was found many times. J is TRBJ1-6 and V is TRBV19; a possible D gene is TRBD1 (6 bases). Trimming shortened V by 4 bases and J by 4 bases, and 20 bases separated the two germline ends. The CDR3 spans 18 residues. Germline V gene data show CDR1 as LNHDA and CDR2 as SQIVND (reference sequence). The CDR3 spells CASSTLRARQGYNSPLHF. In nucleotides, the CDR3 is TGTGCCAGTAGTACCCTGAGGGCCCGGCAGGGGTATAATTCACCCCTCCACTTT.

The chain combines TRBV10-3 with TRBJ2-2; a weak D match, TRBD2 (6 bases). The CDR3 consists of 15 residues. Trimming cost V 7 bases and J 7 bases, with 19 bases left between them. The germline V gene has CDR1 ENHRY and CDR2 SYGVKD. The CDR3 coding sequence is TGTGCCATCACCGCCGGGGGTCCGCTTAGCGGGGAGCTGTTTTTT. Translation: CAITAGGPLSGELFF.

For the CDR3, the DNA is TGTGCTAGTGCTGCCCCAGGACAGGGAAACTATGGCTACACCTTC. As protein: CASAAPGQGNYGYTF. V and J are TRBV12-5 and TRBJ1-2, with 8 bases aligning to TRBD1. This CDR3 has 15 residues. The V segment lost 7 bases and the J segment 2 bases; nucleotides outside the gene matches: 9. CDR1 LGHNT and CDR2 FRNRAP come from the germline V gene. Using reference TRBV12-5 and TRBJ1-2 for the parts outside the CDR3, the full variable domain is DARVTQTPRHKVTEMGQEVTMRCQPILGHNTVFWYRQTMMQGLELLAYFRNRAPLDDSGMPKDRFSAEMPDATLATLKIQPSEPRDSAVYFCASAAPGQGNYGYTFGSGTRLTVV.

CDR3 in amino acids: CASTALGNNSPLHF. The CDR3 bases are TGTGCCAGCACCGCGCTCGGGAATAATTCACCCCTCCACTTT. The chain joins TRBV2 to TRBJ1-6, with D uncertain. CDR3 length: 14 residues. V was clipped by 7 bases and J by 5 bases, with 12 bases between them. Germline V gene data show CDR1 as SNHLY and CDR2 as FYNNEI. Full variable domain (missing parts from reference TRBV2 and TRBJ1-6): EPEVTQTPSHQVTQMGQEVILRCVPISNHLYFYWYRQILGQKVEFLVSFYNNEISEKSEIFDDQFSVERPDGSNFTLKIRSTKLEDSAMYFCASTALGNNSPLHFGNGTRLTVT.

This chain uses TRBV28 with TRBJ1-4; the match to TRBD1 covers 7 bases. With 8 bases clipped from V and 4 bases from J, the junction kept 16 bases outside the gene matches. The CDR3 length is 17 residues. Germline V CDR1 and CDR2: MDHEN, SYDVKM. CDR3 residues: CASPPQGIPTVNEKLFF. CDR3 DNA: TGTGCCAGCCCCCCACAGGGGATCCCGACCGTTAATGAAAAACTGTTTTTT.

The gene calls are TRBV16 and TRBJ2-7; D gene ambiguous. The CDR3 consists of 13 residues. The germline gives CDR1 KGHSY, CDR2 FQNENV. V dropped 4 bases and J dropped 6 bases, with 13 bases sitting between them. As DNA, the CDR3 is TGTGCCAGCAGCCTTAACCGAGCCTCCGAGCAGTACTTC. This translates into CASSLNRASEQYF.

The V and J genes are TRBV19 and TRBJ2-3; a possible D gene is TRBD2 (7 bases). Trimming left V 3 bases short and J 4 bases short, with 11 bases between. The CDR3 extends over 14 amino acids. From germline, CDR1 is LNHDA and CDR2 SQIVND (reference sequence). The chain's CDR3 is CASSIPGGADTQYF. CDR3 in DNA: TGTGCCAGTAGTATTCCGGGGGGCGCAGATACGCAGTATTTT.

V usage is TRBV4-1 and J usage is TRBJ1-1; D not resolved. The germline CDR1 and CDR2 sequences are MGHRA and YSYEKL. This CDR3 contains 14 residues. Trimming left V 4 bases short and J 5 bases short, with 14 bases between. CDR3 protein: CASSPGSLGTEAFF. Written as DNA, the CDR3 is TGCGCCAGCAGCCCGGGATCACTGGGAACTGAAGCTTTCTTT.

V gene TRBV9 combines with J gene TRBJ1-4, with a weak D call TRBD1 (6 bases). The CDR3 runs to 15 residues. Looked up from germline, CDR1 is SGDLS and CDR2 is YYNGEE. The ends were cut back, 4 bases at V and 4 bases at J, with 14 bases in the middle. The CDR3 region is CASSLRGYGNEKLFF. The CDR3 nucleotides read TGTGCCAGCAGCCTGAGGGGGTATGGTAATGAAAAACTGTTTTTT. Combining the CDR3 with reference TRBV9 and TRBJ1-4 gives the whole variable domain DSGVTQTPKHLITATGQRVTLRCSPRSGDLSVYWYQQSLDQGLQFLIQYYNGEERAKGNILERFSAQQFPDLHSELNLSSLELGDSALYFCASSLRGYGNEKLFFGSGTQLSVL.

CDR3 amino acids: CASSLGPSSGNTIYF. DNA for the CDR3: TGTGCCAGCAGCCTTGGACCTTCCTCTGGAAACACCATATATTTT. V and J are TRBV9 and TRBJ1-3; the D is unclear. Trimming cost V 4 bases and J 0 bases, with 11 bases left between them. Germline loops: CDR1 SGDLS, CDR2 YYNGEE. The length of the CDR3 is 15 residues.

This chain uses TRBV27 with TRBJ2-1; D ambiguous. Trimming shortened V by 8 bases and J by 4 bases, and 15 bases separated the two germline ends. The CDR3 is made up of 14 amino acids. The germline V gene encodes CDR1 MNHEY and CDR2 SMNVEV (reference sequence). The CDR3 is CASLSWDRYNEQFF. The CDR3 nucleotides read TGTGCCAGCCTCTCGTGGGATCGGTACAATGAGCAGTTCTTC.

This chain uses TRBV6-6 with TRBJ2-1, with 10 positions matching TRBD1. The CDR3 totals 16 residues. With 5 bases clipped from V and 6 bases from J, the junction kept 10 bases outside the gene matches. CDR1 is MNHNY and CDR2 is SVGAGI in the germline V gene (reference sequence). CDR3 sequence (DNA): TGTGCCAGCAGTCTCCTTTGGGACAGGGGATCCAATGAGCAGTTCTTC. Its protein product is CASSLLWDRGSNEQFF.

The rearrangement uses TRBV9 and TRBJ2-3, with 7 bases identical to TRBD2. Germline CDR1 reads SGDLS; CDR2 reads YYNGEE. V shed 3 bases, J shed 3 bases, and the junction held 7 bases outside the gene matches. The CDR3 loop spans 15 amino acids. The CDR3 is CASSGLRGGTDTQYF. DNA for the CDR3: TGTGCCAGCAGCGGCCTGCGGGGAGGGACAGATACGCAGTATTTT.

This chain links TRBV5-8 with TRBJ2-7; a possible D gene is TRBD2 (6 bases). The CDR3 covers 10 residues. Germline CDR1 is SGHTS and CDR2 is YDEGEE. Deletions cut 7 bases from V and 6 bases from J, with 8 bases between. This CDR3 is CASWEAEQYF. CDR3 DNA: TGTGCCAGCTGGGAGGCCGAGCAGTACTTC.

The J gene is TRBJ2-7, the V gene TRBV10-3; D may correspond to TRBD1 or TRBD2 (5 bases each). Trimming took off 5 bases at V and 0 bases at J, with 8 bases between the two ends. This CDR3 comprises 13 residues. CDR1 and CDR2 from the germline V gene are ENHRY and SYGVKD. CDR3 nucleotide sequence: TGTGCCATCAGTATCGGGACCTCCTACGAGCAGTACTTC. It encodes CAISIGTSYEQYF.

The rearrangement links TRBV5-6 to TRBJ1-5; D unresolved. Trimming left V 4 bases short and J 9 bases short, with 14 bases between. Per germline, CDR1 SGHDT and CDR2 YYEEEE. The CDR3 has 13 amino acids. CDR3 DNA sequence: TGTGCCAGCAGCACCGGGCCGAAGACGCCCCAGCATTTT. Protein sequence: CASSTGPKTPQHF.

The CDR3 DNA follows: TGTGCCAGTATGAGGACAGGAGCCGCTCACTACGAGCAGTACTTC. Amino acids: CASMRTGAAHYEQYF. The chain uses TRBV19 and TRBJ2-7; 7 nucleotides line up with TRBD1. The CDR3 length is 15 residues. Trimming cost V 7 bases and J 3 bases; bases outside gene matches: 12. The germline V gene encodes CDR1 LNHDA and CDR2 SQIVND (reference sequence).

About this clone itself: At one boundary the junction diverges from the germline segment, which might be a read error. The chain employs TRBV7-9 and TRBJ2-3, with TRBD2 matching 13 bases. CDR1 and CDR2 from the germline V gene are SEHNR and FQNEAQ (reference sequence). CDR3 length: 13 residues. CDR3 in amino acids: CASSLVGTSGTLF. CDR3 coding DNA: TGTGCCAGCAGCTTGGTCGGGACTAGCGGGACTCTTTTT.

The chain joins TRBV4-2 to TRBJ1-2; 8 bases are shared with TRBD1. Germline V gives CDR1 LGHNA, CDR2 YNFKEQ. The CDR3 length is 16 residues. Trimming cost V 0 bases and J 7 bases; bases outside gene matches: 10. The CDR3 spells CASSQDPRTGWGGYTF. The DNA of the CDR3 is TGTGCCAGCAGCCAAGACCCTAGGACAGGGTGGGGTGGCTACACCTTC.

The chain is built from TRBV28 and TRBJ1-2; D unclear. This CDR3 spans 12 amino acids. From germline, CDR1 is MDHEN and CDR2 SYDVKM. The ends were cut back, 4 bases at V and 4 bases at J, with 7 bases in the middle. This CDR3 reads CASSWGAYGYTF. As DNA, the CDR3 is TGTGCCAGCAGTTGGGGAGCCTATGGCTACACCTTC.